This T cell receptor (beta chain) stems from a study of T cell responses to AZD1222 COVID-19 vaccine. CDR1 is SGHTA, CDR2 FQGNSA, per germline. Between the trimmed V and J ends, which lost 6 bases and 1 base, there was a span of 15 bases. The CDR3 has 15 residues. Measured with immunoSEQ multiplex PCR; TCRdb has only the in-frame clones, and not every one. Among roughly 200,000 clones listed, approximately 95% were seen once. The clonotype originates from an adult who received the MenACWY meningococcal vaccine as a control. J is TRBJ1-2 and V is TRBV7-2; tentative D call: TRBD1 (6 bases). The sequences come from peripheral blood, collected 28 days after the second dose of the MenACWY control vaccine. CDR3 residues: CASRSGQPGNYGYTF. CDR3 in DNA: TGTGCCAGCAGATCAGGACAGCCCGGTAACTATGGCTACACCTTC.